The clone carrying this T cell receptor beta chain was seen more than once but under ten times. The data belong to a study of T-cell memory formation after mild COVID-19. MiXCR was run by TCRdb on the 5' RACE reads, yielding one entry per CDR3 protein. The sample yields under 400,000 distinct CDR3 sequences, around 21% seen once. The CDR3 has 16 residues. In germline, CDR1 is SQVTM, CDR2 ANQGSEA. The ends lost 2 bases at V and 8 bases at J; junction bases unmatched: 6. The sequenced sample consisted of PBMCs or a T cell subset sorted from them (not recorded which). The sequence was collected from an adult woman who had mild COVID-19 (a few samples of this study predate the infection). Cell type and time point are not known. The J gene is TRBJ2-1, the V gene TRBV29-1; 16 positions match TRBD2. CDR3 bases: TGCAGCGTTGAACGGGGACTAGCGGGGGGGGCGGATGAGCAGTTCTTC. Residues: CSVERGLAGGADEQFF.